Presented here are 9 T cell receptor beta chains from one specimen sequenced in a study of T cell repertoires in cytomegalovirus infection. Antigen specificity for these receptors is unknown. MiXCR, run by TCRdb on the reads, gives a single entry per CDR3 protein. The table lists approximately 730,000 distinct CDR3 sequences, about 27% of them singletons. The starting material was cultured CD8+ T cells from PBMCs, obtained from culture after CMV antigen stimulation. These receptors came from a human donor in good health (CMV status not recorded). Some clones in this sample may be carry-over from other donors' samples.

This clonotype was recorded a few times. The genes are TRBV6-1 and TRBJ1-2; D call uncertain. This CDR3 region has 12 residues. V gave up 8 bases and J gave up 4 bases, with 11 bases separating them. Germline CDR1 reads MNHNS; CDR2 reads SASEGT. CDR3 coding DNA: TGTGCCAGCGCTGGACGGATCTATGGCTACACCTTC. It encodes CASAGRIYGYTF.

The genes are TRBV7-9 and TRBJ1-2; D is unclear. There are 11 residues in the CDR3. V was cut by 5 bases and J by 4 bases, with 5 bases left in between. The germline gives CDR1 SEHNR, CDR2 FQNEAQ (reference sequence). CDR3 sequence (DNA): TGTGCCAGCAGCCACACCTATGGCTACACCTTC. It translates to CASSHTYGYTF.

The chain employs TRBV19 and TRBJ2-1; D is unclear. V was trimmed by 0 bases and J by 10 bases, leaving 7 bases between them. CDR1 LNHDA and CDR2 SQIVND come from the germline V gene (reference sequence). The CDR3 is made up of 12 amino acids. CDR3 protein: CASSIDQLEQFF. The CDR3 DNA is TGTGCCAGTAGTATAGATCAATTGGAGCAGTTCTTC.

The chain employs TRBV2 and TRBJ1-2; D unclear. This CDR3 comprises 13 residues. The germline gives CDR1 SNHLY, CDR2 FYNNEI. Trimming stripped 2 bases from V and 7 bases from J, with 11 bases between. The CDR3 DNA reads TGTGCCAGCAGTGAAATACCTCCCCTTGGCTACACCTTC. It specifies CASSEIPPLGYTF. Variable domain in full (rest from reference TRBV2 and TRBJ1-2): EPEVTQTPSHQVTQMGQEVILRCVPISNHLYFYWYRQILGQKVEFLVSFYNNEISEKSEIFDDQFSVERPDGSNFTLKIRSTKLEDSAMYFCASSEIPPLGYTFGSGTRLTVV.

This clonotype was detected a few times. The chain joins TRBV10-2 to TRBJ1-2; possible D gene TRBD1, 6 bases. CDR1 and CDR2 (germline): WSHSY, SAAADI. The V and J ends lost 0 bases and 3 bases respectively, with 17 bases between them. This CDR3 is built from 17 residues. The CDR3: CASSESQGGRRDYGYTF. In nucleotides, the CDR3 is TGCGCCAGCAGTGAGTCCCAAGGGGGGCGCAGGGACTATGGCTACACCTTC.

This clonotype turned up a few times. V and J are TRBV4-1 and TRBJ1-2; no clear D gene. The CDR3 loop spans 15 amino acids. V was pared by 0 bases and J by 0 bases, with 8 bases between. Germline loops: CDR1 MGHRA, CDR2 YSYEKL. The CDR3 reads CASSQDGSSNYGYTF. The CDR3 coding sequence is TGCGCCAGCAGCCAAGATGGGAGTTCTAACTATGGCTACACCTTC.

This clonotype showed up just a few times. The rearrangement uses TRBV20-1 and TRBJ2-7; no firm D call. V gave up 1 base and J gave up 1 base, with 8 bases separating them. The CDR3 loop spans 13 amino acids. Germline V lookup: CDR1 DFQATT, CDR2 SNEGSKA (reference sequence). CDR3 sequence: CSARACYSYEQYV. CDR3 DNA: TGCAGTGCTAGAGCATGCTATTCCTACGAGCAGTACGTC.

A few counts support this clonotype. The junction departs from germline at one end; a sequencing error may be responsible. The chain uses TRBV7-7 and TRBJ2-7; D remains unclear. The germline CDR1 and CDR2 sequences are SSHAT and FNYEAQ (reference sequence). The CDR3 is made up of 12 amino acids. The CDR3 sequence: CASSSDLGEQYF. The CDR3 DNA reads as TGTGCTAGCAGCTCAGACCTCGGGGAGCAGTACTTC.

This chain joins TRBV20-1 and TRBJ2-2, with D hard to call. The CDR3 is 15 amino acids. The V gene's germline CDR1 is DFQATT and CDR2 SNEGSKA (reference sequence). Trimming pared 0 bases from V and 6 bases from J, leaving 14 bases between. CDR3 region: CSARDWASRAGELFF. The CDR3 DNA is TGCAGTGCTAGAGATTGGGCTAGTCGGGCCGGGGAGCTGTTTTTT.